The 18 T cell receptor beta chains below were found in one sample sequenced in a study of T cell clonotyping in hematopoietic cell transplantation. Produced via immunoSEQ multiplex PCR; TCRdb's table is partial and in-frame only. The sample has tens of thousands of clones; under 90% are singletons. Time point defined: recipient sample about 28 days before transplant, after cytoreduction. This specimen was peripheral blood mononuclear cells, taken before stem cell transplant. The source is a man aged 60-69 years with biphenotypic leukemia. Some clones in this sample may be carry-over from other donors' samples.

The V gene is TRBV6-1, the J gene TRBJ1-1; no clear D. Trimming took off 4 bases at V and 0 bases at J, with 6 bases between the two ends. CDR1 and CDR2 (germline): MNHNS, SASEGT. CDR3 length: 13 residues. In nucleotides, the CDR3 is TGTGCCAGCAGTGTCGGGTTGAACACTGAAGCTTTCTTT. Protein sequence: CASSVGLNTEAFF.

The V gene is TRBV7-2, the J gene TRBJ2-7, with D unclear. Trimming stripped 1 base from V and 9 bases from J, with 16 bases between. The V gene's germline CDR1 is SGHTA and CDR2 FQGNSA. This CDR3 contains 14 residues. The DNA of the CDR3 is TGTGCCAGCAGCTTAGGGCTAGGACCGACCGGGCAGTACTTC. Its protein is CASSLGLGPTGQYF. Looking up the rest from reference TRBV7-2 and TRBJ2-7 gives the full variable domain: GAGVSQSPSNKVTEKGKDVELRCDPISGHTALYWYRQSLGQGLEFLIYFQGNSAPDKSGLPSDRFSAERTGGSVSTLTIQRTQQEDSAVYLCASSLGLGPTGQYFGPGTRLTVT.

The chain carries TRBV7-3 and TRBJ1-2, with a possible D match to TRBD1 (5 bases). The germline gives CDR1 SGHTA, CDR2 FQGTGA. Trimming stripped 5 bases from V and 8 bases from J, with 27 bases between. The CDR3 runs 17 residues. CDR3 nucleotide sequence: TGTGCCAGCAGCCCCGGAGGGGCGATACGGCTTTCGGAGGGCTACACCTTC. Amino acid sequence: CASSPGGAIRLSEGYTF.

V usage is TRBV4-1 and J usage is TRBJ2-1, with 9 bases identical to TRBD2. V lost 2 bases, J lost 6 bases, and 11 bases stayed unmatched. This CDR3 has 17 amino acids. From germline, CDR1 is MGHRA and CDR2 YSYEKL. DNA of the CDR3: TGCGCCAGCAGCCAATGGGTCCTTAGCGGGAGTGTCAATGAGCAGTTCTTC. It translates to CASSQWVLSGSVNEQFF.

The chain couples TRBV5-1 to TRBJ2-7; D might be TRBD1 or TRBD2, each matching 5 bases. The germline gives CDR1 SGHRS, CDR2 YFSETQ. The V gene lost 4 bases and the J gene lost 1 base, with 12 bases spanning the gap. There are 14 residues in the CDR3. The DNA of the CDR3 is TGCGCCAGCAGCAAGGGACGACTATCCTACGAGCAGTACTTC. Its protein is CASSKGRLSYEQYF. The full variable domain, with the rest looked up from reference TRBV5-1 and TRBJ2-7, is KAGVTQTPRYLIKTRGQQVTLSCSPISGHRSVSWYQQTPGQGLQFLFEYFSETQRNKGNFPGRFSGRQFSNSRSEMNVSTLELGDSALYLCASSKGRLSYEQYFGPGTRLTVT.

J is TRBJ2-5 and V is TRBV5-6, with unresolved D. Between the trimmed V and J ends, which lost 2 bases and 3 bases, there was a span of 2 bases. This CDR3 contains 11 residues. Germline values: CDR1 SGHDT, CDR2 YYEEEE. CDR3 in amino acids: CASSLEETQYF. For the CDR3, the DNA is TGTGCCAGCAGCTTAGAAGAGACCCAGTACTTC.

The chain uses TRBV10-3 and TRBJ2-7, with unresolved D. Germline values: CDR1 ENHRY, CDR2 SYGVKD. Trimming stripped 0 bases from V and 2 bases from J, with 20 bases between. This CDR3 is 18 amino acids long. CDR3 sequence: CAISESNALGFRPYEQYF. CDR3 nucleotide sequence: TGTGCCATCAGTGAGTCGAACGCGTTGGGTTTTCGACCCTACGAGCAGTACTTC.

The gene calls are TRBV19 and TRBJ2-7; tentative D call: TRBD1 (6 bases). Between the trimmed V and J ends, which lost 5 bases and 5 bases, there was a span of 13 bases. The germline CDR1 and CDR2 sequences are LNHDA and SQIVND (reference sequence). CDR3 length: 13 residues. The CDR3 DNA sequence: TGTGCCAGTAGTCCCAGTGCAGGGGACGAGCAGTACTTC. Its protein is CASSPSAGDEQYF.

This clone appeared a single time. This rearrangement joins TRBV5-6 to TRBJ2-7, with D unclear. This CDR3 has 13 amino acids. Germline V gives CDR1 SGHDT, CDR2 YYEEEE. V dropped 0 bases and J dropped 5 bases, with 9 bases sitting between them. CDR3 residues: CASSLVTNHEQYF. The CDR3 DNA reads as TGTGCCAGCAGCTTGGTTACGAACCACGAGCAGTACTTC.

This chain joins TRBV27 and TRBJ2-3; D unresolved. The ends were cut back, 5 bases at V and 1 base at J, with 10 bases in the middle. Per germline, CDR1 MNHEY and CDR2 SMNVEV (reference sequence). CDR3 length: 14 residues. CDR3 loop: CASSRRSRTDTQYF. The DNA of the CDR3 is TGTGCCAGCAGTCGGCGCAGTCGCACAGATACGCAGTATTTT.

This chain links TRBV7-2 with TRBJ2-7; 8 bases line up with TRBD2. CDR3 length: 13 residues. V lost 3 bases, J lost 7 bases, and 5 bases stayed unmatched. The germline V gene has CDR1 SGHTA and CDR2 FQGNSA. CDR3 in amino acids: CASSFGREGEQYF. Here the CDR3 DNA reads TGTGCCAGCAGCTTCGGACGGGAGGGGGAGCAGTACTTC.

The chain combines TRBV28 with TRBJ2-1; no definite D call. The V gene lost 5 bases and the J gene lost 10 bases, with 12 bases spanning the gap. From germline, CDR1 is MDHEN and CDR2 SYDVKM. The CDR3 is 12 amino acids. CDR3 region: CASSIGSLEQFF. Written as DNA, the CDR3 is TGTGCCAGCAGTATTGGTAGCCTAGAGCAGTTCTTC.

This clone was seen a handful of times. The chain carries TRBV6-4 and TRBJ1-2; D is ambiguous. Germline V lookup: CDR1 MRHNA, CDR2 SNTAGT. V was trimmed by 2 bases and J by 5 bases, leaving 3 bases between them. The CDR3 has 11 residues. DNA for the CDR3: TGTGCCAGCAGTGACGCGTATGGCTACACCTTC. This sequence encodes CASSDAYGYTF.

The genes are TRBV28 and TRBJ1-5; D might be TRBD1 (6 bases). Trimming pared 8 bases from V and 5 bases from J, leaving 10 bases between. The CDR3 totals 12 residues. Germline lookup yields CDR1 MDHEN and CDR2 SYDVKM. CDR3 nucleotides: TGTGCCAGCGGTTCAGGGGATCAGCCCCAGCATTTT. It codes for CASGSGDQPQHF.

This chain joins TRBV19 and TRBJ2-7; 9 bases line up with TRBD2. V shed 4 bases and J 0 bases; nucleotides not matched to a gene: 1. CDR1 is LNHDA, CDR2 SQIVND, per germline (reference sequence). This CDR3 comprises 14 residues. The CDR3 here is CASSTSGDSYEQYF. The DNA for the CDR3 is TGTGCCAGTAGTACTAGCGGGGACTCCTACGAGCAGTACTTC. The variable domain in full, with the rest retrieved from reference TRBV19 and TRBJ2-7, is DGGITQSPKYLFRKEGQNVTLSCEQNLNHDAMYWYRQDPGQGLRLIYYSQIVNDFQKGDIAEGYSVSREKKESFPLTVTSAQKNPTAFYLCASSTSGDSYEQYFGPGTRLTVT.

J is TRBJ2-1 and V is TRBV11-2; the D gene is possibly TRBD2 (6 bases). Between the trimmed V and J ends, which lost 5 bases and 2 bases, there was a span of 10 bases. The CDR3 is 14 amino acids. Per germline, CDR1 SGHAT and CDR2 FQNNGV. This chain's CDR3 is CASSLGGPYNEQFF. CDR3 DNA: TGTGCCAGCAGCCTGGGAGGTCCCTACAATGAGCAGTTCTTC.

The V gene is TRBV6-1, the J gene TRBJ2-7; D gene uncertain. The CDR3 has 13 amino acids. Germline V gene lookup returns CDR1 MNHNS and CDR2 SASEGT. V dropped 8 bases and J dropped 1 base, with 12 bases sitting between them. CDR3 in amino acids: CASRSSLSYEQYF. The CDR3 DNA reads as TGTGCCAGCCGGAGCAGTTTATCCTACGAGCAGTACTTC.

The chain links TRBV19 to TRBJ1-4, with a weak D call TRBD1 (6 bases). V was pared by 3 bases and J by 0 bases, with 8 bases between. Looked up from germline, CDR1 is LNHDA and CDR2 is SQIVND (reference sequence). The CDR3 runs to 15 residues. The DNA for the CDR3 is TGTGCCAGTAGTATCGGGACAACAACTAATGAAAAACTGTTTTTT. Translating it yields CASSIGTTTNEKLFF.